These 31 T cell receptor beta chains share one sample of origin, sequenced in a study of shared clonotypes between healthy human individuals. Profiled with immunoSEQ multiplex PCR; TCRdb holds only in-frame clones, not every one. The sample consists of about 710,000 clones, around 73% of them appearing once. Material: memory CD4+ T cells sorted from blood. Sample subset: CD45RA-negative fraction. These receptors were taken from a woman in her 30s in good health.

V is TRBV5-1 and J is TRBJ1-1; no clear D gene. The CDR3 is made up of 13 amino acids. V lost 6 bases to trimming and J lost 0 bases, with 9 bases between them. CDR1 is SGHRS, CDR2 YFSETQ, per germline. CDR3 in DNA: TGCGCCAGCAAGAATAGCGTGAACACTGAAGCTTTCTTT. It yields the protein CASKNSVNTEAFF.

The rearrangement joins TRBV11-2 to TRBJ2-1; D uncertain. The germline V gene has CDR1 SGHAT and CDR2 FQNNGV. The CDR3 extends over 11 amino acids. Trimming took 1 base from V and 10 from J, leaving 5 bases between them. In DNA form, the CDR3 reads TGTGCCAGCAGCTTAGTCAGGGAGCAGTTCTTC. Translated: CASSLVREQFF.

Judged by abundance, this clone is medium-sized. The chain carries TRBV11-2 and TRBJ2-2; D not resolved. V lost 3 bases to trimming and J lost 0 bases, with 8 bases between them. Germline V gene sequence: CDR1 SGHAT, CDR2 FQNNGV. The CDR3 has 15 residues. The CDR3 DNA sequence: TGTGCCAGCAGCTTCGTGCTATCGAACACCGGGGAGCTGTTTTTT. Residues: CASSFVLSNTGELFF.

This clone turned up a few times. The J gene is TRBJ2-7, the V gene TRBV7-9; D tentatively fits TRBD1 or TRBD2 (5 bases each). CDR1 is SEHNR, CDR2 FQNEAQ, per germline (reference sequence). Trimming took off 2 bases at V and 4 bases at J, with 12 bases between the two ends. The CDR3 has 14 amino acids. In DNA, the CDR3 is TGTGCCAGCAGCTTACTCGAGGGACCATACGAGCAGTACTTC. Translation: CASSLLEGPYEQYF.

V is TRBV6-1 and J is TRBJ1-1; TRBD1 matches 8 bases. CDR1 and CDR2 from the germline V gene are MNHNS and SASEGT. The CDR3 covers 11 residues. With V trimmed by 6 bases and J by 10 bases, 4 bases remained unmatched. This CDR3 reads CASRPRGRAFF. The CDR3 nucleotides read TGTGCCAGCAGACCCAGGGGGCGAGCTTTCTTT.

The CDR3 DNA reads TGTGCCAGCAGCGTTAATGGAAACACCATATATTTT. This encodes CASSVNGNTIYF. The chain joins TRBV7-8 to TRBJ1-3; D is unresolved. The CDR3 runs 12 residues. V lost 5 bases to trimming and J lost 3 bases, with 5 bases between them. CDR1 and CDR2 (germline): SGHVS, FQNEAQ.

This rearrangement joins TRBV5-7 to TRBJ1-3; D uncertain. TRBV5-7 is treated as an ORF (open reading frame) with a function not yet certain. This CDR3 comprises 12 residues. Trimming shortened V by 0 bases and J by 4 bases, and 2 bases separated the two germline ends. The CDR3: CASSLAGNTIYF. The CDR3 nucleotides read TGTGCCAGCAGCTTGGCAGGAAACACCATATATTTT.

The J gene is TRBJ2-2, the V gene TRBV28, with a tentative D call TRBD1 (5 bases). The CDR3 totals 13 residues. Trimming cost V 4 bases and J 13 bases, with 16 bases left between them. Per the germline V gene, CDR1 is MDHEN and CDR2 is SYDVKM. The CDR3 here is CASSSPALQGLFF. Here the CDR3 DNA reads TGTGCCAGCAGTTCCCCGGCTCTCCAGGGGCTGTTTTTT.

The V gene is TRBV9, the J gene TRBJ2-3, with TRBD2 as a possible D gene (6 bases). The V gene lost 4 bases and the J gene lost 1 base, with 13 bases spanning the gap. CDR1 and CDR2 from the germline V gene are SGDLS and YYNGEE. CDR3 length: 15 residues. The DNA for the CDR3 is TGTGCCAGCAGCTCCGGGACTTTGGGCACAGATACGCAGTATTTT. Translation: CASSSGTLGTDTQYF.

A word on this clone: Other DNA sequences from this sample encode an identical CDR3 as well. This chain connects TRBV18 to TRBJ1-1, with TRBD1 as a possible D gene (5 bases). The CDR3 runs 13 residues. The V gene's germline CDR1 is KGHSH and CDR2 LQKENI. Trimming removed 3 bases from V and 4 bases from J, with 9 bases in between. The CDR3 here is CASSPRGGTEAFF. The DNA for the CDR3 is TGTGCCAGCTCACCGAGGGGCGGCACTGAAGCTTTCTTT.

The chain employs TRBV5-1 and TRBJ2-1, with D possibly being TRBD2 (5 bases). The CDR3 totals 16 residues. Germline V gene lookup returns CDR1 SGHRS and CDR2 YFSETQ. V dropped 4 bases and J dropped 0 bases, with 14 bases sitting between them. CDR3 DNA: TGCGCCAGCAGCGAAGGAGGAGCGGCCTCCTACAATGAGCAGTTCTTC. Its protein product is CASSEGGAASYNEQFF.

The V call is TRBV5-1, the J call TRBJ1-2; 8 bases align to TRBD1. Germline V gene sequence: CDR1 SGHRS, CDR2 YFSETQ. Trimming cost V 3 bases and J 4 bases; bases outside gene matches: 5. This CDR3 has 14 residues. The CDR3 DNA reads TGCGCCAGCAGCTCACAGGGGGTGGGCTATGGCTACACCTTC. Residues: CASSSQGVGYGYTF.

The V and J genes are TRBV4-2 and TRBJ2-7; D possibly uses TRBD1 or TRBD2 (5 bases each). Trimming took 0 bases from V and 3 from J, leaving 12 bases between them. The CDR3 consists of 15 residues. CDR1 and CDR2 from the germline V gene are LGHNA and YNFKEQ. The CDR3 DNA sequence: TGTGCCAGCAGCCAAGATGGGACGCGACTCTACGAGCAGTACTTC. Translated: CASSQDGTRLYEQYF.

This clone showed up just once. V is TRBV9 and J is TRBJ2-2; a possible D gene is TRBD2 (6 bases). Trimming pared 2 bases from V and 0 bases from J, leaving 11 bases between. The germline V gene encodes CDR1 SGDLS and CDR2 YYNGEE. The CDR3 runs 16 residues. The CDR3 DNA is TGTGCCAGCAGCGTGGGGGGATTAACGAACACCGGGGAGCTGTTTTTT. It is translated as CASSVGGLTNTGELFF. The entire variable domain, with the rest obtained from reference TRBV9 and TRBJ2-2, is as follows: DSGVTQTPKHLITATGQRVTLRCSPRSGDLSVYWYQQSLDQGLQFLIQYYNGEERAKGNILERFSAQQFPDLHSELNLSSLELGDSALYFCASSVGGLTNTGELFFGEGSRLTVL.

V gene TRBV7-9 combines with J gene TRBJ2-7; the D is unclear. This CDR3 has 14 amino acids. The V end was cut by 3 bases, the J end by 5 bases, with 14 bases between. Germline CDR1 SEHNR, CDR2 FQNEAQ (reference sequence). In nucleotides, the CDR3 is TGTGCCAGCAGCTTTCACGGAAGCGCAGACGAGCAGTACTTC. Translated, it gives CASSFHGSADEQYF.

The chain links TRBV21-1 to TRBJ1-2. TRBV21-1 constitutes a pseudogene. The CDR3 consists of 14 residues. CDR3 in amino acids: CASSKRVSNYGYTF. The CDR3 DNA is TGTGCCAGCAGCAAAAGGGTGTCTAACTATGGCTACACCTTC.

This clone has just a few counts. The chain couples TRBV7-2 to TRBJ2-7; tentatively, D is TRBD2 (6 bases). The CDR3 spans 14 residues. V dropped 4 bases and J dropped 1 base, with 11 bases sitting between them. CDR1 and CDR2 from the germline V gene are SGHTA and FQGNSA. The CDR3 loop reads CASSYRLGSYEQYF. The CDR3 DNA reads as TGTGCCAGCAGCTATAGACTAGGATCCTACGAGCAGTACTTC.

The rearrangement uses TRBV5-4 and TRBJ2-4; 8 nucleotides line up with TRBD1. The CDR3 has 15 residues. The V gene's germline CDR1 is SGHNT and CDR2 YYREEE (reference sequence). The junction had 5 bases not matched to a gene; V was cut back by 4 bases and J by 2 bases. The CDR3, as DNA: TGTGCCAGCAGCCGGGCAGGGGGCCCCAAAAACATTCAGTACTTC. Protein product: CASSRAGGPKNIQYF.

The chain uses TRBV14 and TRBJ2-1; 7 bases align to TRBD2. The V segment lost 4 bases and the J segment 9 bases; nucleotides outside the gene matches: 24. The CDR3 sequence is 19 residues long. Germline CDR1 SGHDN, CDR2 FVKESK. The CDR3 sequence is CASSPRIPKRGRSWGEQFF. CDR3 DNA: TGTGCCAGCAGCCCTCGTATTCCCAAGCGGGGTAGAAGTTGGGGTGAGCAGTTCTTC. The full variable domain, its missing parts supplied by reference TRBV14 and TRBJ2-1, is EAGVTQFPSHSVIEKGQTVTLRCDPISGHDNLYWYRRVMGKEIKFLLHFVKESKQDESGMPNNRFLAERTGGTYSTLKVQPAELEDSGVYFCASSPRIPKRGRSWGEQFFGPGTRLTVL.

The chain couples TRBV9 to TRBJ2-1; 8 bases agree with TRBD2. Germline lookup yields CDR1 SGDLS and CDR2 YYNGEE. The CDR3 runs 16 residues. The ends lost 0 bases at V and 2 bases at J; junction bases unmatched: 4. CDR3 sequence: CASSVVISGTYNEQFF. The CDR3 DNA reads TGTGCCAGCAGCGTAGTAATTAGCGGGACCTACAATGAGCAGTTCTTC.

The sample holds one count of this clone. This rearrangement joins TRBV18 to TRBJ1-1; no reliable D call. This CDR3 has 12 residues. The germline V gene has CDR1 KGHSH and CDR2 LQKENI. Trimming removed 2 bases at V and 4 bases at J, with 5 bases between. The DNA of the CDR3 is TGTGCCAGCTCACCAGTCGCCACTGAAGCTTTCTTT. It encodes CASSPVATEAFF.

This chain connects TRBV7-4 to TRBJ2-5; TRBD2 matches at 12 bases. The CDR3 runs 17 residues. The germline gives CDR1 SGHVT, CDR2 SQSDAQ. With V trimmed by 5 bases and J by 5 bases, 12 bases remained unmatched. The CDR3 region is CASSPRLAGVVGETQYF. The CDR3 bases are TGTGCCAGCAGCCCGAGACTAGCGGGAGTGGTCGGGGAGACCCAGTACTTC.

V and J are TRBV5-1 and TRBJ2-3; D tentatively fits TRBD1 or TRBD2 (5 bases each). CDR3 length equals 14 residues. V lost 4 bases and J 8 bases, leaving 17 bases between the germline ends. Per the germline V gene, CDR1 is SGHRS and CDR2 is YFSETQ. The chain's CDR3 is CASSPEGRQVTQYF. CDR3 DNA sequence: TGCGCCAGCAGCCCCGAGGGGCGGCAGGTTACGCAGTATTTT.

This chain links TRBV7-2 with TRBJ2-7, with D possibly TRBD2 on 6 matching bases. The CDR3 sequence is 13 residues long. CDR1 SGHTA and CDR2 FQGNSA come from the germline V gene. The V end was cut by 7 bases, the J end by 5 bases, with 15 bases between. CDR3 protein: CASTPTSYHEQYF. The DNA for the CDR3 is TGTGCCAGCACCCCGACTAGTTACCACGAGCAGTACTTC.

This clone was recorded only once. V and J are TRBV6-6 and TRBJ2-3; D gene unclear. The V and J ends lost 6 bases and 1 base respectively, with 8 bases between them. The CDR3 covers 13 residues. The germline V gene encodes CDR1 MNHNY and CDR2 SVGAGI (reference sequence). The CDR3 DNA is TGTGCCAGCAGCAAACCTCGCACAGATACGCAGTATTTT. The encoded protein is CASSKPRTDTQYF.

This clone was recorded once. This chain connects TRBV7-9 to TRBJ2-7, with a tentative D call TRBD1 (5 bases). V was trimmed by 0 bases and J by 0 bases, leaving 12 bases between them. CDR3 length: 16 residues. Germline values: CDR1 SEHNR, CDR2 FQNEAQ (reference sequence). This CDR3 is CASSLASTGSSYEQYF. The CDR3 region has the DNA TGTGCCAGCAGCTTAGCCAGTACAGGTAGCTCCTACGAGCAGTACTTC.

The chain joins TRBV27 to TRBJ2-1; D not certain. Between the trimmed V and J ends, which lost 5 bases and 10 bases, there was a span of 21 bases. The germline V gene has CDR1 MNHEY and CDR2 SMNVEV (reference sequence). The CDR3 spans 15 residues. The CDR3 DNA sequence: TGTGCCAGCAGTCCAAGGACGACTGGGATGCGAGAGCAGTTCTTC. It specifies CASSPRTTGMREQFF.

The chain links TRBV15 to TRBJ2-1; D is undetermined. Germline CDR1 reads LNHNV; CDR2 reads YYDKDF (reference sequence). V was trimmed by 3 bases and J by 4 bases, leaving 4 bases between them. CDR3 length: 12 residues. In DNA, the CDR3 is TGTGCCACCAGCAGGGCGTACAATGAGCAGTTCTTC. Translated, it gives CATSRAYNEQFF.

This chain links TRBV14 with TRBJ2-1; TRBD2 matches 7 bases. V gave up 0 bases and J gave up 3 bases; unmatched junction bases: 5. CDR3 length equals 16 residues. CDR1 and CDR2 (germline): SGHDN, FVKESK. The DNA for the CDR3 is TGTGCCAGCAGCCAAGATCTGGGGAGGGACTACAATGAGCAGTTCTTC. This encodes CASSQDLGRDYNEQFF.

This clone was seen a single time. V usage is TRBV5-1 and J usage is TRBJ2-1, with 11 positions matching TRBD2. The germline V gene encodes CDR1 SGHRS and CDR2 YFSETQ. The trim removed 1 base at V and 7 bases at J, leaving 7 bases unmatched. CDR3 length: 16 residues. The CDR3 coding sequence is TGCGCCAGCAGCTTGTATAGCGGGAGGGGTCGGAATGAGCAGTTCTTC. Its protein is CASSLYSGRGRNEQFF.

The table lists this clone with a count of one. This chain connects TRBV30 to TRBJ1-3, with D uncertain. Germline V CDR1 and CDR2: GTSNPN, SVGIG (reference sequence). Trimming removed 0 bases from V and 2 bases from J, with 11 bases in between. This CDR3 comprises 15 residues. The CDR3 bases are TGTGCCTGGAGTGTACGTTTGAACGCTGGAAACACCATATATTTT. Translating gives CAWSVRLNAGNTIYF.